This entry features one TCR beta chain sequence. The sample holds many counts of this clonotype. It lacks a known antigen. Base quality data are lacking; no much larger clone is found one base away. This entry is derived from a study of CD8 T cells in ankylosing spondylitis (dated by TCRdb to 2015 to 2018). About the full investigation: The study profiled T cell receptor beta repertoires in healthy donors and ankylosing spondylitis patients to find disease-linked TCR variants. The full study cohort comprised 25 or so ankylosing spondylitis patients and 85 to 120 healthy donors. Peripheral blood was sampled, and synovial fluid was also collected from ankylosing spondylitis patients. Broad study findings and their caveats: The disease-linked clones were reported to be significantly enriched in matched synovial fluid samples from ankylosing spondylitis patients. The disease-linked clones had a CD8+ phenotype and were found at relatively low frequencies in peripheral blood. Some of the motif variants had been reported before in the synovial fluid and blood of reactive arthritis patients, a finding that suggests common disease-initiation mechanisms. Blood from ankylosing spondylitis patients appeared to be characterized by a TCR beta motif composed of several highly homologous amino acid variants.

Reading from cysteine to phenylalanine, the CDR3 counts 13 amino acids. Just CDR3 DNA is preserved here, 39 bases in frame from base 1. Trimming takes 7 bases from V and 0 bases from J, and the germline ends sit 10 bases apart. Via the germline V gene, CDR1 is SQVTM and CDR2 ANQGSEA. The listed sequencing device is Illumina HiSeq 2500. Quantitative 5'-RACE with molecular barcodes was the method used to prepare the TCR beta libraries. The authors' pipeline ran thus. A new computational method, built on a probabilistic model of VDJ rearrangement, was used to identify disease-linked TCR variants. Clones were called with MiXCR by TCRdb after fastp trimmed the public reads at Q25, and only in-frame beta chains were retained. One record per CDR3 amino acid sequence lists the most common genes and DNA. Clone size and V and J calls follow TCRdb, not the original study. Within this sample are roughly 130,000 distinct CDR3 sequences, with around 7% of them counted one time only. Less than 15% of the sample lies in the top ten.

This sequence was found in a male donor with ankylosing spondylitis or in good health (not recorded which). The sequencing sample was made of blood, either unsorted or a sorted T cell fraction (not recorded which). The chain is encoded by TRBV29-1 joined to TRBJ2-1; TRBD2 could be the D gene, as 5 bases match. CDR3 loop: CSGTRSSYNEQFF. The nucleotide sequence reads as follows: TGCAGCGGAACTAGGAGCTCCTACAATGAGCAGTTCTTC.